The clone carrying this T cell receptor (beta chain) was observed a handful of times. The antigen remains unidentified. This sample stems from a study of PD-1 blockade in classical Hodgkin lymphoma. Study-level results: It was among complete responders that baseline diversity resembled that of newly diagnosed patients.

There are 14 residues in the CDR3. Germline assignment: CDR1 SNHLY and CDR2 FYNNEI. Trimming cost V 2 bases and J 9 bases, with 11 bases left between them. Indicated time point: cycle 4 day 1 (C4D1), after 6 weeks of nivolumab. Relapse was seen in all patients after autologous stem cell transplantation, and brentuximab vedotin exposure was variable. Using magnetic negative selection, the CD4+ T cells were separated out of thawed PBMCs. Sequencing was performed with immunoSEQ multiplex PCR; in TCRdb, only in-frame clones are kept and a portion is missing. The sample lists some 22,000 clones; about 70% were seen once.

This receptor was identified in a human donor with classical Hodgkin lymphoma. The J gene is TRBJ1-6, the V gene TRBV2; a weak D match, TRBD1 (5 bases). The sequencing here drew on CD4+ T cells from blood, taken before the fourth cycle of nivolumab. The CDR3 DNA reads TGTGCCAGCAGTGAATTCCAGGGAAGTTCACCCCTCCACTTT. Translated: CASSEFQGSSPLHF. The full variable domain, completed using reference TRBV2 and TRBJ1-6, is EPEVTQTPSHQVTQMGQEVILRCVPISNHLYFYWYRQILGQKVEFLVSFYNNEISEKSEIFDDQFSVERPDGSNFTLKIRSTKLEDSAMYFCASSEFQGSSPLHFGNGTRLTVT.